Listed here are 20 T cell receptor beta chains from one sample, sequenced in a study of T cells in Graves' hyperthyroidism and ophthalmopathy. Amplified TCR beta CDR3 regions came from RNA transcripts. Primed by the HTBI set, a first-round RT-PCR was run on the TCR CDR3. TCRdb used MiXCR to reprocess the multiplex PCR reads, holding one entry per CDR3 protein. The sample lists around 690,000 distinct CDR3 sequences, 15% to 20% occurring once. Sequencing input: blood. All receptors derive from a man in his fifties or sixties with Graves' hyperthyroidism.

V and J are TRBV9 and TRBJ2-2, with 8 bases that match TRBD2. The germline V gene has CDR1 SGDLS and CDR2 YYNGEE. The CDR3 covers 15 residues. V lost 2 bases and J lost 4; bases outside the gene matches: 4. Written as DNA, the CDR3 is TGTGCCAGCAGCGTTTCGGGGGGGAGCACCGGGGAGCTGTTTTTT. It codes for CASSVSGGSTGELFF.

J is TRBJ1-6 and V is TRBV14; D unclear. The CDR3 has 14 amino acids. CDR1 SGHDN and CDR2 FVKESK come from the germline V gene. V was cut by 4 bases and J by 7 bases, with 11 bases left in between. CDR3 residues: CASSLTGRNSPLHF. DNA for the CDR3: TGTGCCAGCAGCCTAACTGGGAGGAATTCACCCCTCCACTTT. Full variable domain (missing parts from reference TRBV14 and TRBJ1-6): EAGVTQFPSHSVIEKGQTVTLRCDPISGHDNLYWYRRVMGKEIKFLLHFVKESKQDESGMPNNRFLAERTGGTYSTLKVQPAELEDSGVYFCASSLTGRNSPLHFGNGTRLTVT.

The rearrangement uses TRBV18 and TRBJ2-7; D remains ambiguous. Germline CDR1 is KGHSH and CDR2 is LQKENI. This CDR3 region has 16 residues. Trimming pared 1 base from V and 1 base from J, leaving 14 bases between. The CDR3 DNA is TGTGCCAGCTCACCACGAACCCGGATTAAGTCCTACGAGCAGTACTTC. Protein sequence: CASSPRTRIKSYEQYF. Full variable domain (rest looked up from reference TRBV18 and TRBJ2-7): NAGVMQNPRHLVRRRGQEARLRCSPMKGHSHVYWYRQLPEEGLKFMVYLQKENIIDESGMPKERFSAEFPKEGPSILRIQQVVRGDSAAYFCASSPRTRIKSYEQYFGPGTRLTVT.

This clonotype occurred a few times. The DNA for the CDR3 is TGTGCCAGCAGCGGCGGACAGGGGGTGAACTATGGCTACACCTTC. Its translation is CASSGGQGVNYGYTF. The chain joins TRBV9 to TRBJ1-2; the match to TRBD1 covers 10 bases. CDR3 length: 15 amino acids. From germline, CDR1 is SGDLS and CDR2 YYNGEE. Trimming cost V 3 bases and J 2 bases; bases outside gene matches: 4.

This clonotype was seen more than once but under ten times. CDR3 sequence: CASSVVTTLEGPQYF. In DNA, the CDR3 is TGTGCCAGCAGCGTAGTCACAACCCTAGAAGGGCCACAGTATTTT. This chain connects TRBV9 to TRBJ2-3, with D hard to call. Trimming pared 0 bases from V and 12 bases from J, leaving 20 bases between. Germline lookup yields CDR1 SGDLS and CDR2 YYNGEE. CDR3 length: 15 residues.

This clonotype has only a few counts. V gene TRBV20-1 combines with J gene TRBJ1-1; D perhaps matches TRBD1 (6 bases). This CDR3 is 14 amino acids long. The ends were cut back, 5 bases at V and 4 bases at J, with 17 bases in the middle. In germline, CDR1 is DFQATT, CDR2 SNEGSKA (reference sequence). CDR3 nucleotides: TGCAGTGCTCCAAAACAGGGCCTGGGCACTGAAGCTTTCTTT. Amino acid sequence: CSAPKQGLGTEAFF.

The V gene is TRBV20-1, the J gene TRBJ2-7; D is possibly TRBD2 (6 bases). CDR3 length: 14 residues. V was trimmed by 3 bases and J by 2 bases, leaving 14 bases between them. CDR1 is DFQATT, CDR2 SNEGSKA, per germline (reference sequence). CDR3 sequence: CSASPLASAYEQYF. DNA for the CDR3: TGCAGTGCTAGCCCCCTAGCGTCGGCCTACGAGCAGTACTTC.

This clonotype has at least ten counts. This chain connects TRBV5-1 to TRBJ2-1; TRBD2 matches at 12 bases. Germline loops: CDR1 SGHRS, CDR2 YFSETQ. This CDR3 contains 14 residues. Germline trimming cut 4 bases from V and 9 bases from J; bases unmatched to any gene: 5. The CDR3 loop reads CASSPLAGGSEQFF. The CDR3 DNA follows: TGCGCCAGCAGCCCACTAGCGGGAGGCAGTGAGCAGTTCTTC.

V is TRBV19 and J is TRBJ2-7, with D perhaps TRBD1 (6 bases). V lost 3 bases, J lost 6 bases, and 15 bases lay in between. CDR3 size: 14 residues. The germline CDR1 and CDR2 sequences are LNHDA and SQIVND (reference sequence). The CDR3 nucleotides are TGTGCCAGTAGTATCTCAGGGGCGAGCGGCGAGCAGTACTTC. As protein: CASSISGASGEQYF. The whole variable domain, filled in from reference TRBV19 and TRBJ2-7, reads DGGITQSPKYLFRKEGQNVTLSCEQNLNHDAMYWYRQDPGQGLRLIYYSQIVNDFQKGDIAEGYSVSREKKESFPLTVTSAQKNPTAFYLCASSISGASGEQYFGPGTRLTVT.

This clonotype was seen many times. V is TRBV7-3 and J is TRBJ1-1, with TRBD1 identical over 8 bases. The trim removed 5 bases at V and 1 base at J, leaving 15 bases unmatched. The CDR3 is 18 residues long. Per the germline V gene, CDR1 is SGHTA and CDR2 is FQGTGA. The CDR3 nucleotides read TGTGCCAGCAGCGCACATTCAGGGGGCAAACACCCGAACACTGAAGCTTTCTTT. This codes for CASSAHSGGKHPNTEAFF.

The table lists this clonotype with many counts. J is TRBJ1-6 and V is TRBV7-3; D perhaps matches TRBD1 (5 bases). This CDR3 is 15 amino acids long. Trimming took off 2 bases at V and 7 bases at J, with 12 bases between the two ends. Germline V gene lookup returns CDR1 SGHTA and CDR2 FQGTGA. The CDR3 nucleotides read TGTGCCAGCAGCTTAGGCAGGGTGGGAAATTCACCCCTCCACTTT. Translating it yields CASSLGRVGNSPLHF.

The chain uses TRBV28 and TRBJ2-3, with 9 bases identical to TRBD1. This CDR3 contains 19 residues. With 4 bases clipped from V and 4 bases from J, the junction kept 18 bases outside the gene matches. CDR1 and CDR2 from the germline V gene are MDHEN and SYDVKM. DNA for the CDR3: TGTGCCAGCAGTTCTCCGTCGTATGGACAGGGGATTCGGGCAGATACGCAGTATTTT. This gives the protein CASSSPSYGQGIRADTQYF.

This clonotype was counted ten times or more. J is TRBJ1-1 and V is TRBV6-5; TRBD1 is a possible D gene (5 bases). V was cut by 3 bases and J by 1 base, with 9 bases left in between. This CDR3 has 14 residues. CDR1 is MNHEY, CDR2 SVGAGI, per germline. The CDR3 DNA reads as TGTGCCAGCAGTTATACCGGGGGGAACACTGAAGCTTTCTTT. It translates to CASSYTGGNTEAFF.

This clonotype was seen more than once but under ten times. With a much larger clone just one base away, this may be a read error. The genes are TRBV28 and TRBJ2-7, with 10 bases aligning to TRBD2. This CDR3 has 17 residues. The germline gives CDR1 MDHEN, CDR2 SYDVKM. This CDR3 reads CASSSFTRTSGSCEQYF. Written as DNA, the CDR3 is TGTGCCAGCAGCTCCTTCACGCGGACTAGCGGCTCCTGCGAGCAGTACTTC.

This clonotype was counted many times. CDR3 protein: CASSPPGGLMAFF. As DNA, the CDR3 is TGTGCCAGCTCACCACCGGGGGGATTGATGGCTTTCTTT. This chain links TRBV18 with TRBJ1-1; D may be TRBD1 (5 bases). Per germline, CDR1 KGHSH and CDR2 LQKENI. There are 13 residues in the CDR3. V lost 0 bases, J lost 11 bases, and 13 bases lay in between. Together with reference TRBV18 and TRBJ1-1, the CDR3 gives the full variable domain: NAGVMQNPRHLVRRRGQEARLRCSPMKGHSHVYWYRQLPEEGLKFMVYLQKENIIDESGMPKERFSAEFPKEGPSILRIQQVVRGDSAAYFCASSPPGGLMAFFGQGTRLTVV.

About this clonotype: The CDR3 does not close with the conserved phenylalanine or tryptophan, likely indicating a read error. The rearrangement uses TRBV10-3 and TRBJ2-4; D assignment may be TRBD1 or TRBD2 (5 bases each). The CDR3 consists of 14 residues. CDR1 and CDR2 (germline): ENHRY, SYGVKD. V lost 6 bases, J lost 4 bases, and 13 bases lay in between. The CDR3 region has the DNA TGTGCCATCAGCGGGACGGGGAAAAAAAACATTCAGTACGTC. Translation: CAISGTGKKNIQYV.

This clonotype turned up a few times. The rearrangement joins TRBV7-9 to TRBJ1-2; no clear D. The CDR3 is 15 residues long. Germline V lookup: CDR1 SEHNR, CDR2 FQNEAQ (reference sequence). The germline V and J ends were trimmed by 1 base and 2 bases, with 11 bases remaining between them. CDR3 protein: CASSLESSRNYGYTF. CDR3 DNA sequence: TGTGCCAGCAGCTTAGAGTCGTCCAGAAACTATGGCTACACCTTC.

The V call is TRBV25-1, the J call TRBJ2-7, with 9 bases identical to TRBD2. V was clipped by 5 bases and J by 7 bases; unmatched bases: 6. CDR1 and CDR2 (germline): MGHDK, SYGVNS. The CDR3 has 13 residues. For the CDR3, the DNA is TGTGCCAGCAGTTCTCTAGCGGGAAGAGAGCAGTACTTC. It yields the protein CASSSLAGREQYF.

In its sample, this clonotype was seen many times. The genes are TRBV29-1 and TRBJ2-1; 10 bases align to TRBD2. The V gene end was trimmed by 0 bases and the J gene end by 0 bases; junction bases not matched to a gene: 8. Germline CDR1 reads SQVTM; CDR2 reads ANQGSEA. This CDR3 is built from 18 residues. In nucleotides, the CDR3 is TGCAGCGTTGAAGATCGGGGTAGCGGGAGGCCCTCCTACAATGAGCAGTTCTTC. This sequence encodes CSVEDRGSGRPSYNEQFF.

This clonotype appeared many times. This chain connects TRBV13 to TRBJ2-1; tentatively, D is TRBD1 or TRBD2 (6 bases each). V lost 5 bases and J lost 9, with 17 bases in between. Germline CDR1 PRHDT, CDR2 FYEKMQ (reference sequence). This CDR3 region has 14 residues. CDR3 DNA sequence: TGTGCCAGCAGCCCAGGGGACTCCCGGGGTGAGCAGTTCTTC. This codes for CASSPGDSRGEQFF.